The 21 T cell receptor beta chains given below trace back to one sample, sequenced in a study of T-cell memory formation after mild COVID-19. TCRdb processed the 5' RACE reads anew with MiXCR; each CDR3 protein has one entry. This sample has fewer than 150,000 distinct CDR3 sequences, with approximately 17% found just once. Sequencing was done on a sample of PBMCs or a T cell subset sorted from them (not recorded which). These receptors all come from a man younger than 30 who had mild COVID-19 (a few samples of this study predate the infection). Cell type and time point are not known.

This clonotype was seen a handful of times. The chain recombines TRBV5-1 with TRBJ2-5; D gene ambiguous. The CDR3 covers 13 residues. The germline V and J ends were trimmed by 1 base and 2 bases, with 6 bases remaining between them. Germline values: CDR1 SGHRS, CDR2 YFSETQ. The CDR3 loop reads CASSLLSQETQYF. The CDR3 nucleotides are TGCGCCAGCAGCTTGTTATCTCAAGAGACCCAGTACTTC.

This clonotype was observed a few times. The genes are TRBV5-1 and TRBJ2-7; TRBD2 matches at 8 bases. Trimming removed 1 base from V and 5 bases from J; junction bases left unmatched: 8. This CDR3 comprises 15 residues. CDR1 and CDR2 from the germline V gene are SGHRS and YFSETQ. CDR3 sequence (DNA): TGCGCCAGCAGCTTGTGGGACGAAGCGGGGGACGAGCAGTACTTC. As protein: CASSLWDEAGDEQYF.

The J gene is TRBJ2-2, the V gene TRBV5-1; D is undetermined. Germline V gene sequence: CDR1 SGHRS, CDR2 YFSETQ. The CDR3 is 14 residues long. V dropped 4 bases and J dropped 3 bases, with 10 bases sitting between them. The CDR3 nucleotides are TGCGCCAGCAGCCCGAACCCCTACACCGGGGAGCTGTTTTTT. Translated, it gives CASSPNPYTGELFF.

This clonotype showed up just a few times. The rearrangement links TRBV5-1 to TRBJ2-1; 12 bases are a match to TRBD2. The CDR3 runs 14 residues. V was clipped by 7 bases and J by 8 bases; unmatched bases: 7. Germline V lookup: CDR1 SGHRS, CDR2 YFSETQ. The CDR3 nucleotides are TGCGCCAGCCTTCCCGGGACTAGCGGGCATGAGCAGTTCTTC. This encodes CASLPGTSGHEQFF.

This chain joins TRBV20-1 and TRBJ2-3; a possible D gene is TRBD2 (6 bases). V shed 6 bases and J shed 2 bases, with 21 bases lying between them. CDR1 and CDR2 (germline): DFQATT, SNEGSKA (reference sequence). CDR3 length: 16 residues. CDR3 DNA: TGCAGTGCCGGGGGTGGCAGCACCGGAGCCACAGATACGCAGTATTTT. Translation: CSAGGGSTGATDTQYF.

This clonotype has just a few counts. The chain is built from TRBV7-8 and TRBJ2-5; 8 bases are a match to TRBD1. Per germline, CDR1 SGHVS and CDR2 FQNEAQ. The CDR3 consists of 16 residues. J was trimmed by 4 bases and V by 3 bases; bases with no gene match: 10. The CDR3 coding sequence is TGTGCCAGCAGCTTCGGCAGGACAGGGCGGCGAGAGACCCAGTACTTC. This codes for CASSFGRTGRRETQYF.

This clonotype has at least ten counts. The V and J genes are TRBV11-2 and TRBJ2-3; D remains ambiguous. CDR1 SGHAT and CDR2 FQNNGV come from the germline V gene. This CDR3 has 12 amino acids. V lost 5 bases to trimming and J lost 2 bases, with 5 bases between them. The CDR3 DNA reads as TGTGCCAGCAGCCGGTCCACAGATACGCAGTATTTT. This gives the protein CASSRSTDTQYF.

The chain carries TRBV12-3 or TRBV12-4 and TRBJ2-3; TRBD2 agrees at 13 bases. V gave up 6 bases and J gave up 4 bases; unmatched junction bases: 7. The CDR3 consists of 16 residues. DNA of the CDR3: TGTGCCAGCAGAAGACTAGCGGGGGGCGGCGCAGATACGCAGTATTTT. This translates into CASRRLAGGGADTQYF.

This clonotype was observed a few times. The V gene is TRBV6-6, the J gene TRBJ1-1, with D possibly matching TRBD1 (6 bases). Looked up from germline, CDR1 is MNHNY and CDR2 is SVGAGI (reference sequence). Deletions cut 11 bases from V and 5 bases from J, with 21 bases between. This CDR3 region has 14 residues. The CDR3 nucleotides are TGTGCCGGGGGGCAGGGTGCCTGGGGGACTGAAGCTTTCTTT. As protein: CAGGQGAWGTEAFF.

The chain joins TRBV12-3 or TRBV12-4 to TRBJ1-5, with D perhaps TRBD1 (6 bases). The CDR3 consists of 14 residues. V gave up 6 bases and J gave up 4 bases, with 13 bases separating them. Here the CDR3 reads CASSSRTENQPQHF. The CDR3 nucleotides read TGTGCCAGCAGCTCTCGGACAGAGAATCAGCCCCAGCATTTT.

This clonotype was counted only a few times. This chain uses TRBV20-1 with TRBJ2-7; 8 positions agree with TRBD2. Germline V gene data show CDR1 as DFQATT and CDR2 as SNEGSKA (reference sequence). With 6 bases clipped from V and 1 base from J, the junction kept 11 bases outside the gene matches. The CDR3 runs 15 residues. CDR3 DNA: TGCAGTGCCCCGGGGGGGAGTAGCGGGTCCTACGAGCAGTACTTC. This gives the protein CSAPGGSSGSYEQYF.

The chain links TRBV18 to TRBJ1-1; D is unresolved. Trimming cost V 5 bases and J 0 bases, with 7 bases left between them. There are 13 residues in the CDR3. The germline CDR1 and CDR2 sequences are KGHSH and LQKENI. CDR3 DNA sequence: TGTGCCAGCTCAAGTAGGATGAACACTGAAGCTTTCTTT. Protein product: CASSSRMNTEAFF.

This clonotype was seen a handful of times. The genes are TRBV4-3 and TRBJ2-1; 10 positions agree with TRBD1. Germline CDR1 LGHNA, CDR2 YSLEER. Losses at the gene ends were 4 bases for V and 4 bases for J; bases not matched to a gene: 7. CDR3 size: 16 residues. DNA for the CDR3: TGCGCCAGCAGCCGCCAGGGACAGGGGCGTTACAATGAGCAGTTCTTC. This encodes CASSRQGQGRYNEQFF.

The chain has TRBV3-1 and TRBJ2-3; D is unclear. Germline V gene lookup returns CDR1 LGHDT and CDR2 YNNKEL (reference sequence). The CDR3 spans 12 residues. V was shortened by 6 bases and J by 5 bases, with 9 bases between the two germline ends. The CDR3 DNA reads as TGTGCCAGCAGAGCCCCCGGAGATACGCAGTATTTT. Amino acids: CASRAPGDTQYF.

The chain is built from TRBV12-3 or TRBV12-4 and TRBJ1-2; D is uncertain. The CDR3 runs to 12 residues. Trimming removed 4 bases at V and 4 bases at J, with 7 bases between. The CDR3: CASSYEGYGYTF. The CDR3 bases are TGTGCCAGCAGTTATGAGGGCTATGGCTACACCTTC.

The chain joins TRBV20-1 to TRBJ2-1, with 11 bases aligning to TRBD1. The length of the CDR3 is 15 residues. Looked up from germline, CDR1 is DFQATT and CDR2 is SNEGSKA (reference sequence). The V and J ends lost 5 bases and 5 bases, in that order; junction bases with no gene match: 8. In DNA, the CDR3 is TGCAGTGCTCCACTCCGGGACAGGGGGAACAATGAGCAGTTCTTC. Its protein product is CSAPLRDRGNNEQFF.

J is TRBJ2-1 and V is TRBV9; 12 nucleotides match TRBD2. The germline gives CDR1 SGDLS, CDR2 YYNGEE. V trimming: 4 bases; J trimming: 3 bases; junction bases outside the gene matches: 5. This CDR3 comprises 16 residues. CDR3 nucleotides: TGTGCCAGCAGCCCCGGACTAGCGGGGATCTACAATGAGCAGTTCTTC. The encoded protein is CASSPGLAGIYNEQFF.

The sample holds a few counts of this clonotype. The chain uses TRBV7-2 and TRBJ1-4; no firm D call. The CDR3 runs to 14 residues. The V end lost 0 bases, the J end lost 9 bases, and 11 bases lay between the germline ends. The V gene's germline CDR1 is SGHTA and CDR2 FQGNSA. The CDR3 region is CASSLAGSRKKLFF. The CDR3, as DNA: TGTGCCAGCAGCTTAGCAGGTTCACGGAAAAAACTGTTTTTT.

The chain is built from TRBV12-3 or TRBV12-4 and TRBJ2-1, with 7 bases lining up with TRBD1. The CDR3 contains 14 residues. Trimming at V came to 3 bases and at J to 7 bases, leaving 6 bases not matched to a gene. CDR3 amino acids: CASSFGTVRNEQFF. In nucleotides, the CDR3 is TGTGCCAGCAGTTTTGGGACAGTTCGTAATGAGCAGTTCTTC.

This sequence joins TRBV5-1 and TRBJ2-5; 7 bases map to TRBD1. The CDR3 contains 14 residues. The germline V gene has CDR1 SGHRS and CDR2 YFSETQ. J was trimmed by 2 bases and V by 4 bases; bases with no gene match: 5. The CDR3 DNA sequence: TGCGCCAGCAGCCCCACGGGACAGCAAGAGACCCAGTACTTC. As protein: CASSPTGQQETQYF.

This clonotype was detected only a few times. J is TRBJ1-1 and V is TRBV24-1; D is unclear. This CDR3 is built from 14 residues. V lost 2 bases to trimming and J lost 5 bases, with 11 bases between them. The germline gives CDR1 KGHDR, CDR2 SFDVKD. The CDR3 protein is CATSDYNGGTEAFF. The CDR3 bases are TGTGCCACCAGTGATTATAACGGTGGGACTGAAGCTTTCTTT.